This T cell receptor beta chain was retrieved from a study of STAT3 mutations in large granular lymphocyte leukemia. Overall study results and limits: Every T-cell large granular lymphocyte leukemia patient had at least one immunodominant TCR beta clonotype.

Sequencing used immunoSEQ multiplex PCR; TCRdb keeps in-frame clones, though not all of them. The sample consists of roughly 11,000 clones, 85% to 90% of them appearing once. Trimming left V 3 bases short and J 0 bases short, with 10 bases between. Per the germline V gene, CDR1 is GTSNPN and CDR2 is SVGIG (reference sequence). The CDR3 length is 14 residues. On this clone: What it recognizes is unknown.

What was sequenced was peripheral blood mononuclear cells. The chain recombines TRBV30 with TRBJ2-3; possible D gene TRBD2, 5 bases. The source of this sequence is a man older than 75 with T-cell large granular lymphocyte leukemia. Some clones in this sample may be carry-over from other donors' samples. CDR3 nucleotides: TGTGCCTGGAGGAGGGTCGGAAGCACAGATACGCAGTATTTT. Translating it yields CAWRRVGSTDTQYF.